This section outlines one T cell receptor (beta chain) sequence together with its context. Its antigen remains unknown. This entry belongs to a study of T cell responses to AZD1222 COVID-19 vaccine. V was pared by 3 bases and J by 8 bases, with 16 bases between. This CDR3 region has 14 residues. CDR1 MNHEY and CDR2 SVGAGI come from the germline V gene. Findings and limits, study-wide: In all cases, repertoires were sampled only after the peak T cell response. Two AZD1222 administrations were followed by greater Spike-specific TCR breadth and depth.

Profiling relied on immunoSEQ multiplex PCR, and the TCRdb table lists in-frame clones only, not all of them. The sample records approximately 100,000 clones, roughly 87% being singletons. This chain links TRBV6-5 with TRBJ1-2, with D uncertain. The sequence derives from an adult who received the AZD1222 COVID-19 vaccine. This specimen was peripheral blood, taken 28 days after the second AZD1222 dose. The CDR3 coding sequence is TGTGCCAGCAGTTATGGGGAGGGTTGGAGGGGCTACACCTTC. It is translated as CASSYGEGWRGYTF.